The clone carrying this T cell receptor beta chain was counted once. Its antigen is as yet unknown. These data originate in a study of shared clonotypes between healthy human individuals. Study-level points and caveats: Limited genetic and exposure-history diversity came from having few donors.

This table comes from immunoSEQ multiplex PCR, and its TCRdb copy is limited to in-frame clones, with some not included. The table records 2 million to 2.5 million clones, approximately 94% of them present only once. Selected positively for CCR7 and CD45RO-negative, naive CD8 cells excluded terminally differentiated effector memory CD45RA+ cells. The TCR sequence derives from a man between 18 and 35 years old in good health. Specimen: naive CD8+ T cells sorted from blood.

In DNA form, the CDR3 reads TGTGCCAGCAGTTGGGACAGCCCTCAGGATCTCGGCTACACCTTC. The encoded protein is CASSWDSPQDLGYTF. The chain combines TRBV2 with TRBJ1-2; TRBD1 matches at 7 bases. In germline, CDR1 is SNHLY, CDR2 FYNNEI. This CDR3 contains 15 residues. Unmatched junction bases numbered 14, after V lost 5 bases and J lost 8 bases.